These 21 T cell receptor beta chains came from one sample sequenced in a study of T cell responses to AZD1222 COVID-19 vaccine. Assay used: immunoSEQ multiplex PCR; TCRdb lists only in-frame clones, some missing. The sample yields tens of thousands of clones, about 85% seen once. This material consisted of peripheral blood, taken on day 0 of AZD1222 vaccination. The receptors were sampled from an adult in good health.

The chain recombines TRBV6-2 or TRBV6-3 with TRBJ1-2; D gene uncertain. The germline V gene encodes CDR1 MNHEY and CDR2 SVGEGT. V was cut by 5 bases and J by 4 bases, with 8 bases left in between. This CDR3 has 12 residues. CDR3 in DNA: TGTGCCAGCAGTGACGGATTCTATGGCTACACCTTC. Protein: CASSDGFYGYTF.

This chain links TRBV30 with TRBJ2-1; D remains ambiguous. The CDR3 has 13 amino acids. V lost 3 bases, J lost 10 bases, and 16 bases lay in between. From germline, CDR1 is GTSNPN and CDR2 SVGIG (reference sequence). The CDR3 region is CAWRQSIDEEQFF. The CDR3 DNA reads as TGTGCCTGGAGGCAGTCAATCGACGAAGAGCAGTTCTTC.

The gene calls are TRBV12-3 or TRBV12-4 and TRBJ1-1, with D unclear. Trimming took 7 bases from V and 1 from J, leaving 7 bases between them. This CDR3 has 12 residues. CDR3 DNA: TGTGCCAGCACTTTCTCGAACACTGAAGCTTTCTTT. This sequence encodes CASTFSNTEAFF.

This clone showed up just once. V is TRBV3-1 (or the pseudogene TRBV3-2) and J is TRBJ1-4; D unclear. The germline CDR1 and CDR2 sequences are LGHDT and YNNKEL (reference sequence). The ends were cut back, 1 base at V and 5 bases at J, with 11 bases in the middle. The CDR3 runs to 15 residues. CDR3 amino acids: CASSQVGSRNEKLFF. The DNA of the CDR3 is TGTGCCAGCAGCCAAGTAGGATCCAGGAATGAAAAACTGTTTTTT.

J is TRBJ2-6 and V is TRBV19; possibly TRBD2 for D (6 bases). This CDR3 is 16 amino acids long. Trimming took off 7 bases at V and 4 bases at J, with 17 bases between the two ends. Per the germline V gene, CDR1 is LNHDA and CDR2 is SQIVND (reference sequence). CDR3 amino acids: CASTPRRASGANVLTF. The CDR3 nucleotides are TGTGCCAGTACCCCCAGGAGGGCCAGCGGGGCCAACGTCCTGACTTTC.

The V and J genes are TRBV7-9 and TRBJ1-1; TRBD1 aligns across 9 bases. The V gene end was trimmed by 7 bases and the J gene end by 1 base; junction bases not matched to a gene: 4. Germline lookup yields CDR1 SEHNR and CDR2 FQNEAQ (reference sequence). CDR3 size: 14 residues. The CDR3 reads CASISGQGNTEAFF. In DNA form, the CDR3 reads TGTGCCAGCATTTCGGGACAGGGGAACACTGAAGCTTTCTTT.

The V and J genes are TRBV20-1 and TRBJ2-1, with D maybe TRBD1 (7 bases). CDR3 size: 14 residues. CDR1 and CDR2 (germline): DFQATT, SNEGSKA (reference sequence). The V and J ends lost 3 bases and 4 bases respectively, with 13 bases between them. In nucleotides, the CDR3 is TGCAGTGCTAGTGGAGGGGGCGTATACAATGAGCAGTTCTTC. Translation: CSASGGGVYNEQFF.

The V and J genes are TRBV6-6 and TRBJ1-1; maybe TRBD1 (6 bases). Germline CDR1 reads MNHNY; CDR2 reads SVGAGI (reference sequence). Trimming took off 0 bases at V and 10 bases at J, with 15 bases between the two ends. The CDR3 sequence is 14 residues long. The DNA of the CDR3 is TGTGCCAGCAGTTACTCGATCAGGGGACAACGAGCTTTCTTT. Protein: CASSYSIRGQRAFF.

This sequence joins TRBV4-1 and TRBJ1-5; D is perhaps TRBD1 (5 bases). Germline CDR1 is MGHRA and CDR2 is YSYEKL. The CDR3 is 15 residues long. The germline V and J ends were trimmed by 2 bases and 6 bases, with 14 bases remaining between them. The DNA of the CDR3 is TGCGCCAGCAGCCAATCCCCCCCCGGGACTCAGCCCCAGCATTTT. Its translation: CASSQSPPGTQPQHF.

The chain carries TRBV6-5 and TRBJ2-6, with D possibly matching TRBD1 (5 bases). Trimming cost V 6 bases and J 2 bases, with 11 bases left between them. The CDR3 is 15 amino acids. The germline V gene encodes CDR1 MNHEY and CDR2 SVGAGI. The CDR3 region is CASRTTETGANVLTF. The CDR3 DNA reads TGTGCCAGCAGAACGACAGAAACTGGGGCCAACGTCCTGACTTTC.

The J gene is TRBJ1-2, the V gene TRBV12-3 or TRBV12-4; a weak D match, TRBD1 (5 bases). V was shortened by 5 bases and J by 0 bases, with 7 bases between the two germline ends. This CDR3 region has 13 residues. The chain's CDR3 is CASSQTANYGYTF. The CDR3, as DNA: TGTGCCAGCAGTCAGACAGCTAACTATGGCTACACCTTC.

This clone is a singleton in its sample. The genes are TRBV10-2 and TRBJ2-3; TRBD2 is a possible D gene (7 bases). Trimming stripped 9 bases from V and 3 bases from J, with 19 bases between. CDR3 size: 15 residues. In germline, CDR1 is WSHSY, CDR2 SAAADI. CDR3 region: CASQSGTTVTDTQYF. CDR3 DNA sequence: TGCGCCAGTCAAAGCGGGACAACTGTTACAGATACGCAGTATTTT.

The V call is TRBV20-1, the J call TRBJ2-7; weak D call: TRBD2 (5 bases). V was pared by 3 bases and J by 6 bases, with 12 bases between. CDR3 length: 12 amino acids. Germline-derived CDR1 and CDR2 are DFQATT and SNEGSKA (reference sequence). The CDR3 region is CSASNPRGEQYF. The DNA for the CDR3 is TGCAGTGCTAGTAACCCTCGGGGCGAGCAGTACTTC.

This chain connects TRBV12-3 or TRBV12-4 to TRBJ2-1; D may correspond to TRBD1 or TRBD2 (5 bases each). Deletions cut 3 bases from V and 8 bases from J, with 11 bases between. The CDR3 length is 13 residues. The CDR3: CASSLGLAYEQFF. In DNA form, the CDR3 reads TGTGCCAGCAGTTTGGGGCTAGCCTATGAGCAGTTCTTC.

This clone was counted between two and nine times. The rearrangement links TRBV5-1 to TRBJ2-1; no clear D gene. This CDR3 has 12 amino acids. Germline CDR1 SGHRS, CDR2 YFSETQ. Trimming removed 3 bases at V and 7 bases at J, with 8 bases between. CDR3 in DNA: TGCGCCAGCAGCTCTTTAATGAATGAGCAGTTCTTC. Its protein product is CASSSLMNEQFF. Full variable domain (rest looked up from reference TRBV5-1 and TRBJ2-1): KAGVTQTPRYLIKTRGQQVTLSCSPISGHRSVSWYQQTPGQGLQFLFEYFSETQRNKGNFPGRFSGRQFSNSRSEMNVSTLELGDSALYLCASSSLMNEQFFGPGTRLTVL.

The genes are TRBV20-1 and TRBJ2-5; no firm D call. V lost 5 bases, J lost 2 bases, and 6 bases lay in between. Germline lookup yields CDR1 DFQATT and CDR2 SNEGSKA (reference sequence). This CDR3 is 11 amino acids long. The chain's CDR3 is CSAPTQETQYF. For the CDR3, the DNA is TGCAGTGCTCCGACGCAAGAGACCCAGTACTTC.

This rearrangement joins TRBV2 to TRBJ1-1, with 8 bases aligning to TRBD1. Germline V gene sequence: CDR1 SNHLY, CDR2 FYNNEI. The CDR3 is 15 residues long. V was clipped by 8 bases and J by 0 bases; unmatched bases: 8. The CDR3 coding sequence is TGTGCCAGCGACAGGGGTGGGACTATGAACACTGAAGCTTTCTTT. Translating it yields CASDRGGTMNTEAFF. The whole variable domain, filled in from reference TRBV2 and TRBJ1-1, reads EPEVTQTPSHQVTQMGQEVILRCVPISNHLYFYWYRQILGQKVEFLVSFYNNEISEKSEIFDDQFSVERPDGSNFTLKIRSTKLEDSAMYFCASDRGGTMNTEAFFGQGTRLTVV.

V usage is TRBV11-2 and J usage is TRBJ2-1, with TRBD2 matching 7 bases. Germline lookup yields CDR1 SGHAT and CDR2 FQNNGV. This CDR3 spans 16 amino acids. The junction had 13 bases not matched to a gene; V was cut back by 5 bases and J by 6 bases. The CDR3 sequence: CASSLHVAGDLNEQFF. CDR3 coding DNA: TGTGCCAGCAGCCTTCATGTGGCGGGAGACCTCAATGAGCAGTTCTTC.

CDR3 protein: CASSYTGAYSGNTIYF. The CDR3 nucleotides are TGTGCCAGCAGTTACACAGGGGCCTACTCTGGAAACACCATATATTTT. The chain uses TRBV6-5 and TRBJ1-3; 7 bases agree with TRBD1. CDR3 length: 16 amino acids. The germline CDR1 and CDR2 sequences are MNHEY and SVGAGI. Trimming removed 2 bases from V and 0 bases from J; junction bases left unmatched: 4.

The chain has TRBV11-2 and TRBJ2-2; perhaps TRBD1 as D (6 bases). Germline lookup yields CDR1 SGHAT and CDR2 FQNNGV. V gave up 1 base and J gave up 5 bases, with 11 bases separating them. The CDR3 extends over 15 amino acids. The CDR3 DNA is TGTGCCAGCAGCTTAGCCCGGACAGTTACCGGGGAGCTGTTTTTT. Amino acid sequence: CASSLARTVTGELFF.

The rearrangement uses TRBV4-1 and TRBJ2-3; 11 bases line up with TRBD2. V dropped 0 bases and J dropped 0; count of bases not matched to a gene: 8. Germline V CDR1 and CDR2: MGHRA, YSYEKL. This CDR3 has 19 amino acids. This CDR3 is CASSQEKTSGAPSTDTQYF. The CDR3 nucleotides are TGCGCCAGCAGCCAAGAGAAGACTAGCGGGGCACCTAGCACAGATACGCAGTATTTT.